Sequencing of this T cell receptor (beta chain) was carried out in a study of T cell responses to AZD1222 COVID-19 vaccine. With regard to this clone: Its specificity is not known.

V gave up 2 bases and J gave up 0 bases, with 4 bases separating them. The CDR3 totals 13 residues. Germline CDR1 reads SGHTS; CDR2 reads YDEGEE. This table comes from immunoSEQ multiplex PCR, and its TCRdb copy is limited to in-frame clones, with some not included. The sample has about 150,000 clones, about 90% seen once. Study-wide results and caveats: Breadth and depth of Spike-specific TCRs rose after two AZD1222 doses. Spike as a whole was targeted by vaccine-associated CD4 TCRs, dominant at 160-218 and 743-854.

Sequencing was performed on peripheral blood, taken on day 0 of AZD1222 vaccination. The clonotype was recovered from an adult in good health. The chain links TRBV5-8 to TRBJ2-3; D not certain. This CDR3 is CASSFDSTDTQYF. The CDR3 nucleotides are TGTGCCAGCAGCTTTGACAGCACAGATACGCAGTATTTT.